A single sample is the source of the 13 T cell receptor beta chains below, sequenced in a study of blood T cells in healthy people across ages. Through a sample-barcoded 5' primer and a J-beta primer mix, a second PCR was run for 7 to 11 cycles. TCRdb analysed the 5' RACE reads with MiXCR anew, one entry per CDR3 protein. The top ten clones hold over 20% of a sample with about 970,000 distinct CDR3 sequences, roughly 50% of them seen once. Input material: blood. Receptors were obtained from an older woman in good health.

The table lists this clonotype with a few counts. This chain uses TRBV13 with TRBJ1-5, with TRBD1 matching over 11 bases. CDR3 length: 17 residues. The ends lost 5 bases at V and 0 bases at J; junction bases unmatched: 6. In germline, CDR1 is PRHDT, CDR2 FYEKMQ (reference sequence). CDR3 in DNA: TGTGCCAGCAGCGCCGGGACAGGGGGTAATAGCAATCAGCCCCAGCATTTT. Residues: CASSAGTGGNSNQPQHF.

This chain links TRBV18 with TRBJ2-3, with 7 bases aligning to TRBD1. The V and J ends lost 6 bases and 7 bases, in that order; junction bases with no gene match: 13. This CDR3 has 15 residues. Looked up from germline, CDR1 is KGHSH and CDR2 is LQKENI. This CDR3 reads CASSRPGQETNTQYF. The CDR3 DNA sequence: TGTGCCAGCTCTCGACCCGGACAGGAAACGAATACGCAGTATTTT.

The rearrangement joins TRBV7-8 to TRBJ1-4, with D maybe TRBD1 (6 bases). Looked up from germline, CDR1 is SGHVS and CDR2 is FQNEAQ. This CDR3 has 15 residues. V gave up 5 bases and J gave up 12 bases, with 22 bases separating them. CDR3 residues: CASSILRGLQAELFF. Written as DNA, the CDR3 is TGTGCCAGCAGCATACTGCGGGGGCTGCAGGCTGAACTGTTTTTT. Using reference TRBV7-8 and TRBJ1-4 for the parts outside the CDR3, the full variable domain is GAGVSQSPRYKVAKRGQDVALRCDPISGHVSLFWYQQALGQGPEFLTYFQNEAQLDKSGLPSDRFFAERPEGSVSTLKIQRTQQEDSAVYLCASSILRGLQAELFFGSGTQLSVL.

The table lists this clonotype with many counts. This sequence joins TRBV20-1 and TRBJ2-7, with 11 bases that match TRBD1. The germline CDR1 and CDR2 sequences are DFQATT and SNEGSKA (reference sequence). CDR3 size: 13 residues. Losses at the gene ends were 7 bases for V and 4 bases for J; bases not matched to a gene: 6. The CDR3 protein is CSVARDRGYEQYF. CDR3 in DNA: TGCAGTGTAGCCCGGGACAGGGGGTACGAGCAGTACTTC.

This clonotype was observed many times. The CDR3 loop is CASSQGRGAYEQYF. In DNA form, the CDR3 reads TGCGCCAGCAGCCAAGGGCGGGGGGCCTACGAGCAGTACTTC. The gene calls are TRBV4-1 and TRBJ2-7; 8 nucleotides line up with TRBD2. CDR3 size: 14 residues. V dropped 1 base and J dropped 2; count of bases not matched to a gene: 1. Germline-derived CDR1 and CDR2 are MGHRA and YSYEKL.

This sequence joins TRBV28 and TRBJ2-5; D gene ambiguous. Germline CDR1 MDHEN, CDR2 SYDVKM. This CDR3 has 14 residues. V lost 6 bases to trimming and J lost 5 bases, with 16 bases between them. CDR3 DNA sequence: TGTGCCAGCAGCCTCCGGGTGATGCGGGAGACCCAGTACTTC. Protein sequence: CASSLRVMRETQYF.

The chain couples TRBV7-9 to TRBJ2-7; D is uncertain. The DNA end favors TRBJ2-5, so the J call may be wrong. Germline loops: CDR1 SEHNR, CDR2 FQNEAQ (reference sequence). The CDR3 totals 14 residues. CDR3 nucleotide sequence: TGTGCCAGCAGCTTAGCTTCGGATGCAGAGACCCAGTACTTC. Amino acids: CASSLASDAETQYF.

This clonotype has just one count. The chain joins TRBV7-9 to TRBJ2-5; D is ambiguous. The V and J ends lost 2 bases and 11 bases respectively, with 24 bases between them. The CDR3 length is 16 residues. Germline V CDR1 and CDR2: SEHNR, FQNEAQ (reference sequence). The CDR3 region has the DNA TGTGCCAGCAGCTTAACCCTCGGAGTCATATACAATGAGCAGTACTTC. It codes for CASSLTLGVIYNEQYF.

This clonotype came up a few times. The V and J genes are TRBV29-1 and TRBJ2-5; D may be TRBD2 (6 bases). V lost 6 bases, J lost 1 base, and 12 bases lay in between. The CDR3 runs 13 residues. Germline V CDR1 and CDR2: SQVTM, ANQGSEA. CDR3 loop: CSVAGIPQETQYF. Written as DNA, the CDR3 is TGCAGCGTGGCGGGAATACCCCAAGAGACCCAGTACTTC.

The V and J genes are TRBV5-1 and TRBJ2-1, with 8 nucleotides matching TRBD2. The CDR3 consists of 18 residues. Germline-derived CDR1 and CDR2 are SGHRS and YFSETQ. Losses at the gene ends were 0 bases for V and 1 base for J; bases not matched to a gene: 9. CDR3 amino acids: CASSLDVSGSSSYNEQFF. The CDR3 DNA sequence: TGCGCCAGCAGCTTGGACGTGAGCGGGAGTTCTTCCTACAATGAGCAGTTCTTC.

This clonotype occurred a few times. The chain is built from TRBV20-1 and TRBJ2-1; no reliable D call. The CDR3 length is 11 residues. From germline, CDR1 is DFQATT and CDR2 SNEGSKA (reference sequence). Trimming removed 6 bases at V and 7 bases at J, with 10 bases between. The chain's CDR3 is CSARRTNEQFF. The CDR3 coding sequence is TGCAGTGCAAGACGGACGAATGAGCAGTTCTTC.

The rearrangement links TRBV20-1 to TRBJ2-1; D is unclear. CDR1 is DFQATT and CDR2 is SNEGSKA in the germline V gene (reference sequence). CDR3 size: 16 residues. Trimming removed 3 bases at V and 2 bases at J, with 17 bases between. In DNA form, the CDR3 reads TGCAGTGCTAGTTTTTACGGAGCCACGACCTACAATGAGCAGTTCTTC. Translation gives CSASFYGATTYNEQFF.

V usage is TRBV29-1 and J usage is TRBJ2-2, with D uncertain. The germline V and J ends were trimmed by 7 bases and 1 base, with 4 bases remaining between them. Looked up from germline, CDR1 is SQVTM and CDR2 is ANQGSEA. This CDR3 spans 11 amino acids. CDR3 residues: CSAKNTGELFF. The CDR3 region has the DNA TGCAGCGCTAAGAACACCGGGGAGCTGTTTTTT.